The entry below describes one T cell receptor (beta chain). Its specificity is not known. The data originate from a study of T cells expressing NK-cell markers. In the study overall: Sorted T-cell subsets CD3+CD56+NKG2C+, CD3+CD56+NKG2C- and CD3+CD56-NKG2C+ were TCR beta-sequenced. One of the eight sequenced donors was seronegative, whereas the other seven were HCMV-seropositive. Regarding the study as a whole: Dominance of the CD3+CD56-NKG2C+ fraction by these clonotypes also held in a few donors.

The CDR3 consists of 14 residues. TCR beta libraries carry UMIs added by 5'RACE template switching. TCRdb reprocessed the 5' RACE reads, keeping one entry per CDR3 protein, no DNA. The sample yields 350,000 to 450,000 distinct CDR3 sequences, of which the top ten take up around 5%. The sequence came from a man aged 18-69 years in good health. The sequenced sample consisted of blood T cells: a sorted CD56 or NKG2C T cell subset, CD4+ or CD8+ T cells, or bulk PBMC T cells (not recorded which). The chain links TRBV12-3 or TRBV12-4 to TRBJ1-1; TCRdb selects TRBD1, and the lack of DNA leaves this call unchecked. The CDR3 protein is CASIGGLINTEAFF.